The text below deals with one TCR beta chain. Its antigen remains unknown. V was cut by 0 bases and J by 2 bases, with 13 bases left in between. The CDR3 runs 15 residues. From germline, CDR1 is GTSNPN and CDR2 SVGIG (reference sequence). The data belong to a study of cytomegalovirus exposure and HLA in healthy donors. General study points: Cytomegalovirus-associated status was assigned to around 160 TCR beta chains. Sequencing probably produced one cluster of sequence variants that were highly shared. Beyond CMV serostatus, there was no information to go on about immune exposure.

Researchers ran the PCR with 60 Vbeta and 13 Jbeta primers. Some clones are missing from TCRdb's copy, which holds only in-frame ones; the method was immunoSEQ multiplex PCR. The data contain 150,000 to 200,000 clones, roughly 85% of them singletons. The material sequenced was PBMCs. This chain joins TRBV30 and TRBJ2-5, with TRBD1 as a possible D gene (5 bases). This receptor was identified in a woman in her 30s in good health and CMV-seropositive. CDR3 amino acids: CAWSVGAGRQETQYF. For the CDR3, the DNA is TGTGCCTGGAGTGTAGGGGCAGGTCGGCAAGAGACCCAGTACTTC. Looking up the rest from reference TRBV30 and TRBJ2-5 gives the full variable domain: SQTIHQWPATLVQPVGSPLSLECTVEGTSNPNLYWYRQAAGRGLQLLFYSVGIGQISSEVPQNLSASRPQDRQFILSSKKLLLSDSGFYLCAWSVGAGRQETQYFGPGTRLLVL.